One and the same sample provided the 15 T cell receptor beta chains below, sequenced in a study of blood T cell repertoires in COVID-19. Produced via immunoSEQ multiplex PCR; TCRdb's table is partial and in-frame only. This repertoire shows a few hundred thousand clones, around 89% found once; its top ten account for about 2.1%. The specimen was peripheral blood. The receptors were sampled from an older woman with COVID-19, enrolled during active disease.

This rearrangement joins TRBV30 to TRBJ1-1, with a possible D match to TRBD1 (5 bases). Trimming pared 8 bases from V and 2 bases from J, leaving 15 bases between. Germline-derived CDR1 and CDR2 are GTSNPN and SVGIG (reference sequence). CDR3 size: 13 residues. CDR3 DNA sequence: TGTGCCGGAACGTACGACAGAAACACTGAAGCTTTCTTT. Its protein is CAGTYDRNTEAFF.

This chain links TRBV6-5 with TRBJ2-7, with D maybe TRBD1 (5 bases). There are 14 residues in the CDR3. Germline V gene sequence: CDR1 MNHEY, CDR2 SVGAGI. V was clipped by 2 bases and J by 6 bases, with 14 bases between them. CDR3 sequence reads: CASSYLRQGGEQYF. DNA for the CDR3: TGTGCCAGCAGTTACCTACGGCAGGGTGGCGAGCAGTACTTC.

CDR3 region: CAWIQGSSPLHF. The DNA for the CDR3 is TGTGCCTGGATTCAGGGAAGTTCACCCCTCCACTTT. This sequence joins TRBV30 and TRBJ1-6; a weak D match, TRBD1 (5 bases). Trimming removed 4 bases from V and 9 bases from J, with 10 bases in between. Germline loops: CDR1 GTSNPN, CDR2 SVGIG (reference sequence). CDR3 length: 12 residues.

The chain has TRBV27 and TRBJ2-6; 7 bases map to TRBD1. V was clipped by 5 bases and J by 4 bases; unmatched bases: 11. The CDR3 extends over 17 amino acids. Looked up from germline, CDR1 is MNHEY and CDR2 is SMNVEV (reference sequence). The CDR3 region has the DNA TGTGCCAGCAGTCCCTCCGGGACAGCAGGAGGGGCCAACGTCCTGACTTTC. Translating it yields CASSPSGTAGGANVLTF.

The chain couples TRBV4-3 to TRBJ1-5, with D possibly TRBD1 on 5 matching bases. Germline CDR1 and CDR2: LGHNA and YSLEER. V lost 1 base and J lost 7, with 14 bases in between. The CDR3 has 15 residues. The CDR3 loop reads CASSQVAGPGQPQHF. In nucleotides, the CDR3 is TGCGCCAGCAGCCAAGTTGCAGGGCCCGGACAGCCCCAGCATTTT.

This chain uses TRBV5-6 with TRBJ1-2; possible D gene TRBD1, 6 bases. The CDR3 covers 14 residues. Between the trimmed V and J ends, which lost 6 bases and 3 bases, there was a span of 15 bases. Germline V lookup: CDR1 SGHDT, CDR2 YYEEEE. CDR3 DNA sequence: TGTGCCAGCATCCCGGGGGGGGGCGACTATGGCTACACCTTC. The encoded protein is CASIPGGGDYGYTF. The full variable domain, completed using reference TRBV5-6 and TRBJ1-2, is DAGVTQSPTHLIKTRGQQVTLRCSPKSGHDTVSWYQQALGQGPQFIFQYYEEEERQRGNFPDRFSGHQFPNYSSELNVNALLLGDSALYLCASIPGGGDYGYTFGSGTRLTVV.

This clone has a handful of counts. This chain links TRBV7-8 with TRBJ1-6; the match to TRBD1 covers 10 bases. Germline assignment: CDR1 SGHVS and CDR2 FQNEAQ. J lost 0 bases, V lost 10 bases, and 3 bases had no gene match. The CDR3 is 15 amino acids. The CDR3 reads CATWTGGSYNSPLHF. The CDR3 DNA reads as TGTGCCACCTGGACAGGGGGCTCCTATAATTCACCCCTCCACTTT.

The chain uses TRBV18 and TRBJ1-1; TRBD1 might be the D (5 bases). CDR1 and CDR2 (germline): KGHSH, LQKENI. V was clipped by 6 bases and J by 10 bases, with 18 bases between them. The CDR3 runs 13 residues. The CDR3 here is CASSLGGAVGAFF. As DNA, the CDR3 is TGTGCCAGCTCTCTAGGTGGGGCAGTAGGAGCTTTCTTT.

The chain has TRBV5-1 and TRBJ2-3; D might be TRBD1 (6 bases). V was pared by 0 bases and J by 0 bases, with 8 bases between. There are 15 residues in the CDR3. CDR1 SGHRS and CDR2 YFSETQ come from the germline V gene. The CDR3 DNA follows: TGCGCCAGCAGCTTGGGGACAGTTAGCACAGATACGCAGTATTTT. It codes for CASSLGTVSTDTQYF.

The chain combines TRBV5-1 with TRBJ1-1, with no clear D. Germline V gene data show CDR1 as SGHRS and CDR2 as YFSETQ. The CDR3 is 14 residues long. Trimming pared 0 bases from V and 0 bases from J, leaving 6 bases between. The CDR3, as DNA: TGCGCCAGCAGCTTGGTTCAGATGAACACTGAAGCTTTCTTT. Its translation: CASSLVQMNTEAFF.

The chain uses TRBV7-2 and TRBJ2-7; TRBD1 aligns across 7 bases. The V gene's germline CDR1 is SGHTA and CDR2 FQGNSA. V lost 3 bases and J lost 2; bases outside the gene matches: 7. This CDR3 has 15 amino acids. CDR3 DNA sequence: TGTGCCAGCAGCTTGGCACAGGGGTCCGCCTACGAGCAGTACTTC. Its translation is CASSLAQGSAYEQYF.

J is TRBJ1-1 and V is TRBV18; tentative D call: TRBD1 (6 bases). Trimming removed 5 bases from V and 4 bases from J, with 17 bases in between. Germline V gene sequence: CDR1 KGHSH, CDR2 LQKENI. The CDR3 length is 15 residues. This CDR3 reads CASSSTGTWGTEAFF. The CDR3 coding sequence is TGTGCCAGCTCATCCACAGGGACCTGGGGCACTGAAGCTTTCTTT. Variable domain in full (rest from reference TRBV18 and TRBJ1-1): NAGVMQNPRHLVRRRGQEARLRCSPMKGHSHVYWYRQLPEEGLKFMVYLQKENIIDESGMPKERFSAEFPKEGPSILRIQQVVRGDSAAYFCASSSTGTWGTEAFFGQGTRLTVV.

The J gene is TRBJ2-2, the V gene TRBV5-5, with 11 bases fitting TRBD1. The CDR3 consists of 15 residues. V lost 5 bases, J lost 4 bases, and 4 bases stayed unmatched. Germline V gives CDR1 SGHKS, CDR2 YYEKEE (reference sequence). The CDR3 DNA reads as TGTGCCAGCAGGCCCGGGACAGGGGGCACCGGGGAGCTGTTTTTT. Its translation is CASRPGTGGTGELFF.

The CDR3 bases are TGTGCCAGCAGCCGGAAACAGGGGGAACAGCCCCAGCATTTT. Translation gives CASSRKQGEQPQHF. The chain uses TRBV4-2 and TRBJ1-5, with 8 bases that match TRBD1. The CDR3 consists of 14 residues. Losses at the gene ends were 4 bases for V and 7 bases for J; bases not matched to a gene: 6. Germline CDR1 LGHNA, CDR2 YNFKEQ.

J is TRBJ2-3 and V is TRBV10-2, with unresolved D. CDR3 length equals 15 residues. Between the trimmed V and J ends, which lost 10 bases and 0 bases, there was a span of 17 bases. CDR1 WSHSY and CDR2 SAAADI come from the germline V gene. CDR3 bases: TGCGCCACCCTAAAATGGTCTCGTAGCACAGATACGCAGTATTTT. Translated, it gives CATLKWSRSTDTQYF.